These 10 T cell receptor beta chains were sequenced from one sample in a study of T cell repertoires in cytomegalovirus infection. For these receptors, no antigen is known. TCRdb analysed the reads with MiXCR anew, one entry per CDR3 protein. The sample holds approximately 910,000 distinct CDR3 sequences, approximately 31% seen once. The sequenced sample was cultured CD8+ T cells from PBMCs, obtained from culture after CMV antigen stimulation. The source of these receptors is a human donor in good health (CMV status not recorded). Some clones in this sample may be carry-over from other donors' samples.

This chain joins TRBV20-1 and TRBJ2-7; D perhaps matches TRBD1 (6 bases). Germline CDR1 DFQATT, CDR2 SNEGSKA (reference sequence). This CDR3 region has 13 residues. V lost 3 bases to trimming and J lost 1 base, with 10 bases between them. The CDR3 bases are TGCAGTGCTAGCTATGACAGGTCCTACGAGCAGTACGTC. Amino acid sequence: CSASYDRSYEQYV.

The rearrangement links TRBV9 to TRBJ2-5, with 9 bases that match TRBD1. The CDR3 contains 15 residues. Germline CDR1 and CDR2: SGDLS and YYNGEE. Losses at the gene ends were 3 bases for V and 5 bases for J; bases not matched to a gene: 8. CDR3 sequence: CASSAGQGRLETQYF. DNA for the CDR3: TGTGCCAGCAGCGCCGGACAGGGGAGATTGGAGACCCAGTACTTC.

This rearrangement joins TRBV6-2 or TRBV6-3 to TRBJ2-5; no reliable D call. Germline CDR1 reads MNHEY; CDR2 reads SVGEGT. The CDR3 has 14 amino acids. V shed 2 bases and J shed 1 base, with 8 bases lying between them. CDR3 in amino acids: CASSYPAVQETQYF. CDR3 sequence (DNA): TGTGCCAGCAGTTACCCGGCGGTCCAAGAGACCCAGTACTTC.

The rearrangement uses TRBV27 and TRBJ2-7; tentatively, D is TRBD1 or TRBD2 (5 bases each). V was clipped by 2 bases and J by 9 bases, with 20 bases between them. Germline loops: CDR1 MNHEY, CDR2 SMNVEV (reference sequence). The CDR3 runs 15 residues. The CDR3 DNA reads as TGTGCCAGCAGTTTACTCTCCGGGGCCGAGCCGGGGCAGTACTTC. This translates into CASSLLSGAEPGQYF.

The chain carries TRBV10-3 and TRBJ2-1; D is unclear. Trimming took 11 bases from V and 5 from J, leaving 19 bases between them. The CDR3 contains 14 residues. Germline-derived CDR1 and CDR2 are ENHRY and SYGVKD. CDR3 bases: TGTGCCTCCAATCCAGCCGGGCCAAACAATGAGCAGTTCTTC. Translation: CASNPAGPNNEQFF.

This clonotype was found a few times. Mismatch with germline at one junction end may stem from a read error. V usage is TRBV12-3 or TRBV12-4 and J usage is TRBJ2-3, with D unclear. The CDR3 extends over 8 amino acids. CDR3 DNA sequence: TGTGCCAGCACCCATACCAGTTTT. It yields the protein CASTHTSF.

This chain connects TRBV7-9 to TRBJ2-1; D not resolved. Germline lookup yields CDR1 SEHNR and CDR2 FQNEAQ (reference sequence). The CDR3 runs 15 residues. Between the trimmed V and J ends, which lost 0 bases and 3 bases, there was a span of 9 bases. The CDR3 DNA sequence: TGTGCCAGCAGCTTAGCCTTTGACATCTACAATGAGCAGTTCTTC. Translating gives CASSLAFDIYNEQFF. Full variable domain (outside the CDR3, taken from reference TRBV7-9 and TRBJ2-1): DTGVSQNPRHKITKRGQNVTFRCDPISEHNRLYWYRQTLGQGPEFLTYFQNEAQLEKSRLLSDRFSAERPKGSFSTLEIQRTEQGDSAMYLCASSLAFDIYNEQFFGPGTRLTVL.

The rearrangement joins TRBV19 to TRBJ2-7; D call uncertain. The CDR3 has 13 residues. Germline CDR1 LNHDA, CDR2 SQIVND (reference sequence). The V end lost 5 bases, the J end lost 3 bases, and 11 bases lay between the germline ends. The DNA for the CDR3 is TGTGCCAGTAGTTCGTCTTTAGGCTACGAGCAGTACGTC. Translation gives CASSSSLGYEQYV.

The V call is TRBV3-1, the J call TRBJ2-6; D is undetermined. Trimming cost V 3 bases and J 4 bases, with 22 bases left between them. Germline V CDR1 and CDR2: LGHDT, YNNKEL (reference sequence). The CDR3 consists of 19 residues. The CDR3 spells CASSHVSDLYRDGANVLTF. CDR3 DNA: TGTGCCAGCAGCCACGTCAGTGACCTGTATCGTGACGGGGCCAACGTCCTGACTTTC.

The V gene is TRBV4-1, the J gene TRBJ2-1; D tentatively fits TRBD1 or TRBD2 (5 bases each). Germline-derived CDR1 and CDR2 are MGHRA and YSYEKL. The V end was cut by 1 base, the J end by 6 bases, with 19 bases between. The length of the CDR3 is 17 residues. The CDR3 reads CASSQGYAGSSVNEQFF. The CDR3 bases are TGCGCCAGCAGCCAAGGGTATGCAGGGAGTTCCGTCAATGAGCAGTTCTTC.